Sequencing of this T cell receptor (beta chain) was carried out in a study of CD8 T cells in Susac syndrome. Reverse transcription of roughly 0.5 to 1 ug RNA was carried out with random hexamers. immunoSEQ multiplex PCR amplified TCR beta CDR3 across 54 Vbeta, 13 Jbeta. MiXCR was run by TCRdb on the immunoSEQ multiplex PCR reads, yielding one entry per CDR3 protein. The table shows about 300,000 distinct CDR3 sequences, with roughly 85% occurring only once. This clonotype was detected only a few times. This clonotype originated in a human donor with multiple sclerosis. Sequencing was done on a sample of CD8+ T cells from PBMCs.

In DNA form, the CDR3 reads TGCGCCAGCAGGCCAACAGGGAACACTGAAGCTTTCTTT. Its translation is CASRPTGNTEAFF. The chain couples TRBV4-1 to TRBJ1-1, with a possible D match to TRBD1 (5 bases). Per the germline V gene, CDR1 is MGHRA and CDR2 is YSYEKL. CDR3 length: 13 amino acids. Trimming pared 6 bases from V and 1 base from J, leaving 9 bases between.